The present T cell receptor (beta chain) was sequenced within a study of control samples from healthy donors and cancer patients. The germline V gene encodes CDR1 SGHVS and CDR2 FQNEAQ. V gave up 0 bases and J gave up 6 bases, with 9 bases separating them. CDR3 size: 13 residues. Sequenced by immunoSEQ multiplex PCR; TCRdb stores in-frame clones only, minus some. In the table there are approximately 100,000 clones, 75% to 95% of which are singletons. The rearrangement joins TRBV7-8 to TRBJ2-7, with D hard to call. This clonotype was obtained from a human donor in good health. The donor label of this sample is uncertain. Sequencing used blood. The CDR3 DNA reads TGTGCCAGCAGCTTAGCAGGGCCTGGCGAGCAGTACTTC. It encodes CASSLAGPGEQYF.